The clone carrying this T cell receptor beta chain was counted ten times or more. Its specificity is unknown. Sequence at one end of the junction differs from germline and may be a read error. Treatment was busulfan-fludarabine conditioning, a marrow graft, and cyclophosphamide on days +3 and +4. The sample comes from a study of T cells after posttransplantation cyclophosphamide. The study's findings and limits: Later post-transplant blood repertoires were often dominated by donor CD8+ memory clones.

Profiling relied on immunoSEQ multiplex PCR, and the TCRdb table lists in-frame clones only, not all of them. Listed for the sample are around 12,000 clones, none seen a single time. Germline V gene data show CDR1 as SSHAT and CDR2 as FNYEAQ (reference sequence). This CDR3 region has 13 residues. The starting material was PBMCs, obtained after allogeneic stem cell transplant with posttransplant cyclophosphamide. The clonotype was recovered from a female patient in her thirties or forties who received an allogeneic stem cell transplant from an unrelated donor, was CMV-positive, and had acute GVHD only. The graft donor may be the source of some T cells. The chain employs TRBV7-7 and TRBJ2-1, with D perhaps matching TRBD1 (6 bases). The CDR3 protein is CASSLEPAGVSFF. The CDR3 DNA follows: TGTGCTAGCAGCTTAGAGCCGGCAGGGGTGTCTTTCTTC.